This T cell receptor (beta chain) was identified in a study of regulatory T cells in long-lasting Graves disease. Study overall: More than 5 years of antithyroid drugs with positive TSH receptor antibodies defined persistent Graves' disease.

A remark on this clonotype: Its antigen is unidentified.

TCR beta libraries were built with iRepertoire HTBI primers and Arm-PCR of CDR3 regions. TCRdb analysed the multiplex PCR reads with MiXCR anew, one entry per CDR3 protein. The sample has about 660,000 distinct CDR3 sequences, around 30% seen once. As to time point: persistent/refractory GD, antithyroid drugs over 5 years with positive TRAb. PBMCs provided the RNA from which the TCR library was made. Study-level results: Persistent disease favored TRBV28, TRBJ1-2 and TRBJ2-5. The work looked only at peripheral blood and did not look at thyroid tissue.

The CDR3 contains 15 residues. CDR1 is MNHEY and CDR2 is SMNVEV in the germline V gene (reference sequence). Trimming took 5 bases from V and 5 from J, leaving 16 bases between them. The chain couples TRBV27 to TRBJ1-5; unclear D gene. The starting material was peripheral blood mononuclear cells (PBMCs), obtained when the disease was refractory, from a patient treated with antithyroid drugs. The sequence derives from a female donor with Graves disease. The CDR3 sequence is CASSRTAIRDQPQHF. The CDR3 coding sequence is TGTGCCAGCAGTCGGACGGCTATCCGAGATCAGCCCCAGCATTTT.